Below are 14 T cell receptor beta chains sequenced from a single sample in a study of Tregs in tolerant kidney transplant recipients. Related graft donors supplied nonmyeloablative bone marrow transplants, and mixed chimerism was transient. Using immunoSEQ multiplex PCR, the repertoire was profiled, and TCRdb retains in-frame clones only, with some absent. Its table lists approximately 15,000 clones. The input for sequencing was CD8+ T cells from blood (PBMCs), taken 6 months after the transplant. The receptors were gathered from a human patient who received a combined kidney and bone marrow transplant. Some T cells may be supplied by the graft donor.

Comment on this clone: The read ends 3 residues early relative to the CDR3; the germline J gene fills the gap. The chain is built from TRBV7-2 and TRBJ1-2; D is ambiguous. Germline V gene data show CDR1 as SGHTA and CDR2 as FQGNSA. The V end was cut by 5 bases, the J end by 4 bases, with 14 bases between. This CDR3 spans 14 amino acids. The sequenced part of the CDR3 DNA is TGTGCCAGCAGCGACATCGACGGAGTCTATGGC. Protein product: CASSDIDGVYG. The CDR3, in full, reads CASSDIDGVYGYTF.

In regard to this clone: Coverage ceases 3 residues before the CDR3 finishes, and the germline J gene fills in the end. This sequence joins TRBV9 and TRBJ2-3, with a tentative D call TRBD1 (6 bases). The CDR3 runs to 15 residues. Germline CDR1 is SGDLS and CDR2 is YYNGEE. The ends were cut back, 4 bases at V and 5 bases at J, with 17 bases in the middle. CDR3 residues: CASSPGQFQGDTQYF. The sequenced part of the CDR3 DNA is TGTGCCAGCAGCCCTGGACAGTTTCAGGGAGATACG.

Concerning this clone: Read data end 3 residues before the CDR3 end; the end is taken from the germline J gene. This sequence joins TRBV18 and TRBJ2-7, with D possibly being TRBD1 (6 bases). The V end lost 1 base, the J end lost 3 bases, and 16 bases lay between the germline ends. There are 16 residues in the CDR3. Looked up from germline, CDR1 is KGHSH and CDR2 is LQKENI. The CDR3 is CASSPRNRVDGYEQYF. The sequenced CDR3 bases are TGTGCCAGCTCACCACGTAACAGGGTGGATGGCTACGAG.

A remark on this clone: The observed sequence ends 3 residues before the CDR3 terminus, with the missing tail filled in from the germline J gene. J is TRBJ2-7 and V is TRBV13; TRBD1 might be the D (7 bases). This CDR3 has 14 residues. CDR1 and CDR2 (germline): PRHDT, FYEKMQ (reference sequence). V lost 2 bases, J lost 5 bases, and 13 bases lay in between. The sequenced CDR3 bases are TGTGCCAGCAGCTTAATCCAGGGGGGTAACGAG. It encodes CASSLIQGGNE. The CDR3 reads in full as CASSLIQGGNEQYF.

This chain's CDR3 is CASSDTPQGSVYGYTF. The DNA read from the CDR3 is TGTGCCAGCAGTGATACCCCACAGGGGTCTGTCTATGGC. This chain links TRBV6-4 with TRBJ1-2, with 7 positions matching TRBD1. The CDR3 end lies 3 residues beyond the end of the read and is filled in from the germline J gene. There are 16 residues in the CDR3. V was clipped by 3 bases and J by 4 bases; unmatched bases: 11. Germline V gene sequence: CDR1 MRHNA, CDR2 SNTAGT.

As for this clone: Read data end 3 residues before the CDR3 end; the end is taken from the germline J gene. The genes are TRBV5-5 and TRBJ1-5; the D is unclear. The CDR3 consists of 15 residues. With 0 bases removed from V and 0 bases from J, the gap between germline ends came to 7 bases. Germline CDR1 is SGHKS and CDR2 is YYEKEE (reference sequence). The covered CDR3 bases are TGTGCCAGCAGCTTGGCTCCGTTTAGCAATCAGCCC. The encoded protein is CASSLAPFSNQP. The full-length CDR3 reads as CASSLAPFSNQPQHF.

The covered CDR3 bases are TGTGCCAGCAGCATTTACAGGGTCGGGGCG. Translating gives CASSIYRVGA. In full, the CDR3 is CASSIYRVGAQYF. The chain combines TRBV13 with TRBJ2-3; D possibly corresponds to TRBD1 (6 bases). The read is 3 residues too short to cover the CDR3 end, so that end is filled in from the germline J gene. CDR3 size: 13 residues. The germline V gene encodes CDR1 PRHDT and CDR2 FYEKMQ (reference sequence).

CDR3 DNA, as far as it was read: TGTGCCAGCAGCTTAATTCCCATGGGACAGGGGGCGCAGGAGTTAGGAGAGACC. Its protein is CASSLIPMGQGAQELGET. The CDR3 reads in full as CASSLIPMGQGAQELGETQYF. The rearrangement links TRBV7-3 to TRBJ2-5; 12 bases align to TRBD1. With the read ending 3 residues before the CDR3 end, the germline J gene is used to fill in that end. After removal of 1 base from V and 4 bases from J, the junction contained 19 bases not matched to a gene. From germline, CDR1 is SGHTA and CDR2 FQGTGA. The CDR3 consists of 21 residues.

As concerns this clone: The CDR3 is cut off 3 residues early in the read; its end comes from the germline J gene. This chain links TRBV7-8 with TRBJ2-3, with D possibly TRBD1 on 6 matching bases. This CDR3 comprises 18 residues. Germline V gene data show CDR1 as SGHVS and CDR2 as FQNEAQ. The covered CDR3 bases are TGTGCCAGCAGCTGGTTAACAGGGATGACATATAGCAATCAGCCG. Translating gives CASSWLTGMTYSNQP. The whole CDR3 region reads CASSWLTGMTYSNQPQYF.

The CDR3 loop reads CASSEGTVTEAFF. The CDR3 bases that were read are TGTGCCAGCAGTGAAGGGACAGTAACTGAA. The J gene is TRBJ1-1, the V gene TRBV2; tentative D call: TRBD1 (6 bases). The DNA ends 3 residues before the CDR3 does, and the rest of the CDR3 is filled in from the germline J gene. The germline V gene has CDR1 SNHLY and CDR2 FYNNEI. This CDR3 contains 13 residues. Trimming pared 1 base from V and 5 bases from J, leaving 8 bases between.

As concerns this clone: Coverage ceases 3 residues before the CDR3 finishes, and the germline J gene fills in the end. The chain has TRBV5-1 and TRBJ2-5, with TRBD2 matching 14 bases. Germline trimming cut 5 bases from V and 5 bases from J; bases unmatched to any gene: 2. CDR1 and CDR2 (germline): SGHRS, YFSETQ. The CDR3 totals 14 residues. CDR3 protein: CASSWTSGGETQYF. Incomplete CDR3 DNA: TGCGCCAGCAGTTGGACTAGCGGGGGGGAGACC. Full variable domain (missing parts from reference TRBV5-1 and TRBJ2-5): KAGVTQTPRYLIKTRGQQVTLSCSPISGHRSVSWYQQTPGQGLQFLFEYFSETQRNKGNFPGRFSGRQFSNSRSEMNVSTLELGDSALYLCASSWTSGGETQYFGPGTRLLVL.

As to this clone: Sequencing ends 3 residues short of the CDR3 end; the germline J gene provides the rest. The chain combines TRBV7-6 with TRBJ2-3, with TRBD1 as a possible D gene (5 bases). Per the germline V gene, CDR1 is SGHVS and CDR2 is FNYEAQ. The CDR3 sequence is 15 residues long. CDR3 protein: CASSLGGSGNQPQYF. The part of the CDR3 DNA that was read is TGTGCCAGCAGCTTAGGGGGCTCGGGCAATCAGCCG.

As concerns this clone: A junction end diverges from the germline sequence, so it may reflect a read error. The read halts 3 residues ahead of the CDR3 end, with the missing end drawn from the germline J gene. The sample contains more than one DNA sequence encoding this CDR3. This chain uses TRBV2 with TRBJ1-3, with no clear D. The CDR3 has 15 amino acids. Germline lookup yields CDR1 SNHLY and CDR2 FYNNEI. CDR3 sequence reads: CASSEFGGTGNTIYF. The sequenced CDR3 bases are TGTGCCAGCAGTGAGTTCGGCGGAACTGGAAACACT.

CDR3 in amino acids: CASSYSGQGTYNEQFF. Partial CDR3 DNA: TGTGCCAGCAGTTACTCCGGACAGGGTACCTACAATGAG. The V and J genes are TRBV6-2 or TRBV6-3 and TRBJ2-1; 8 bases map to TRBD1. The DNA ends 3 residues before the CDR3 does, and the rest of the CDR3 is filled in from the germline J gene. The CDR3 contains 16 residues. After removal of 0 bases from V and 2 bases from J, the junction contained 3 bases not matched to a gene. Per the germline V gene, CDR1 is MNHEY and CDR2 is SVGEGT.